The rows below give T cell receptor beta chains drawn from one sample of a study of CD8+CD57+ T cells in acquired aplastic anemia. Each CDR3 protein is one row after TCRdb ran MiXCR on the reads. The repertoire has 250,000 to 350,000 distinct CDR3 sequences, roughly 50% of them found once; the top ten carry around 8%. The material sequenced was sorted CD4+, CD8+, or CD8+CD57+ T cells (not recorded which) from PBMCs. The receptors come from a human donor with severe aplastic anemia or a healthy control (not recorded which). The CDR3 runs from the conserved cysteine through the conserved F or W. D genes are given only for firm matches. Clone size appears in some rows only: once, few, many, or a class for an expanded clone.

cdr3_length,v_call,clone_size,d_call,j_call,cdr3_aa,cdr3_nt
13,TRBV9,.,.,TRBJ1-2,CASSVDLGQSYTF,TGTGCCAGCAGCGTAGATCTCGGACAAAGCTACACCTTC
10,TRBV25-1,.,.,TRBJ2-1,CASSDYEQFF,TGTGCCAGCAGTGATTATGAGCAGTTCTTC
11,TRBV7-2,.,.,TRBJ2-7,CASSSSYEQCF,TGTGCCAGCAGCTCCTCCTACGAGCAGTGCTTC
14,TRBV7-8,.,.,TRBJ1-5,CASSLAGVYQPQHF,TGTGCCAGCAGCTTAGCGGGAGTTTATCAGCCCCAGCATTTT
13,TRBV11-1,.,.,TRBJ2-7,CASSLFGQYEQYF,TGTGCCAGCAGCTTGTTCGGACAGTACGAGCAGTACTTC
13,TRBV7-8,few,.,TRBJ1-2,CASSLASNYGYTF,TGTGCCAGCAGCTTGGCGTCGAACTATGGCTACACCTTC
15,TRBV20-1,many,TRBD2,TRBJ2-5,CSARSRTRSYETQYF,TGCAGTGCTAGAAGCCGGACTAGATCGTATGAGACCCAGTACTTC
13,TRBV15,.,.,TRBJ1-6,CATSRVLYSPLHF,TGTGCCACCAGCAGAGTTTTGTATTCACCCCTCCACTTT
14,TRBV7-9,few,.,TRBJ1-6,CASSPSSSPRTLHF,TGTGCCAGCAGCCCCTCGAGCAGCCCTCGGACACTCCACTTT
15,TRBV7-3,.,TRBD2,TRBJ2-7,CASSSTSGDSYEQYF,TGTGCCAGCAGCTCTACTAGCGGGGACTCCTACGAGCAGTACTTC
13,TRBV14,.,.,TRBJ1-5,CASSQEGNQPQHF,TGTGCCAGCAGCCAAGAGGGCAATCAGCCCCAGCATTTT
17,TRBV24-1,once,.,TRBJ1-1,CATSDLILPVVSTEAFF,TGTGCCACCAGTGATTTGATTCTACCGGTAGTAAGCACTGAAGCTTTCTTT
14,TRBV6-6,many,.,TRBJ2-7,CASSGRLGTYEQYF,TGTGCCAGCAGCGGACGCCTTGGAACCTACGAGCAGTACTTC
14,TRBV15,.,.,TRBJ1-1,CATSSLQGEAEAFF,TGTGCCACCAGCAGTTTACAGGGAGAGGCTGAAGCTTTCTTT
16,TRBV3-1,few,.,TRBJ1-4,CASSRGWGAANEKLFF,TGTGCCAGCAGTCGGGGTTGGGGCGCTGCTAATGAAAAACTGTTTTTT
15,TRBV7-3,.,TRBD2,TRBJ2-1,CVSSLVGTSGNEQFF,TGTGTCAGCAGCTTAGTCGGGACTAGTGGCAATGAGCAGTTCTTC
14,TRBV20-1,.,TRBD1,TRBJ1-4,CSARRTGGEEKLFF,TGCAGTGCTAGGAGGACAGGGGGAGAGGAAAAACTGTTTTTT
10,TRBV12-3/TRBV12-4,many,.,TRBJ1-1,CASRRTEAFF,TGTGCCAGCAGGCGGACTGAAGCTTTCTTT
16,TRBV19,many,.,TRBJ1-1,CASSIRDFGRTVEAFF,TGTGCCAGTAGTATAAGGGATTTTGGGAGAACGGTTGAAGCTTTCTTT
14,TRBV28,few,.,TRBJ1-2,CASSTGTLGYGYTF,TGTGCCAGCAGTACAGGGACCCTTGGCTATGGCTACACCTTC
12,TRBV20-1,few,TRBD1,TRBJ2-7,CSAAGQGYEQYF,TGCAGTGCGGCGGGACAGGGCTACGAGCAGTACTTC
13,TRBV29-1,once,TRBD2,TRBJ2-1,CSVRPGGEGEQFF,TGCAGCGTTCGTCCGGGAGGAGAGGGTGAGCAGTTCTTC
12,TRBV29-1,few,TRBD1,TRBJ2-7,CSVWGQGYEQYF,TGCAGCGTTTGGGGACAGGGATACGAGCAGTACTTC
12,TRBV19,.,.,TRBJ1-2,CASSIYGGGYTF,TGTGCCAGTAGTATTTATGGGGGCGGCTACACCTTC
11,TRBV7-2,.,.,TRBJ2-7,CASSEASEQYF,TGTGCCAGCAGCGAAGCAAGCGAGCAGTACTTC
16,TRBV7-2,many,TRBD1,TRBJ1-2,CASSSSGGAYHGGYTF,TGTGCCAGCAGCTCCTCAGGGGGCGCGTATCATGGTGGCTACACCTTC
15,TRBV6-6,.,.,TRBJ2-7,CASSYRLASSYEQYF,TGTGCCAGCAGTTATCGGCTAGCGAGCTCCTACGAGCAGTACTTC
14,TRBV19,.,TRBD1,TRBJ2-5,CASRMTGGAETQYF,TGTGCCAGTAGAATGACAGGGGGAGCGGAGACCCAGTACTTC
13,TRBV29-1,.,.,TRBJ1-2,CSVVFPGGGGYTF,TGCAGCGTTGTATTCCCGGGCGGAGGCGGCTACACCTTC
15,TRBV15,.,TRBD2,TRBJ2-7,CATSEGTSGTSQQYF,TGTGCCACCAGCGAGGGGACTAGCGGGACTAGCCAGCAGTACTTC
14,TRBV7-9,once,TRBD1,TRBJ1-2,CASRPDRGLNGYTF,TGTGCCAGCAGACCGGACAGGGGGCTCAATGGCTACACCTTC